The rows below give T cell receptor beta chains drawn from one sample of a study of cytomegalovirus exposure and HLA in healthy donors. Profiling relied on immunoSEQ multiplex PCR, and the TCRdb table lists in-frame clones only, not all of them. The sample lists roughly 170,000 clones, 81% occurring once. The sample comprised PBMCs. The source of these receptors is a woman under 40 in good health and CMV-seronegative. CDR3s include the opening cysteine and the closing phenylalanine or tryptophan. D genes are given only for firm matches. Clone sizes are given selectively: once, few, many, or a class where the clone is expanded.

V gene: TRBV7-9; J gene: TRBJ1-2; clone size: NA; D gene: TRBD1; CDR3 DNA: TGTGCCAGCAGCGCTACCGGGACAGGGGGTAATGGCTACACCTTC; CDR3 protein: CASSATGTGGNGYTF
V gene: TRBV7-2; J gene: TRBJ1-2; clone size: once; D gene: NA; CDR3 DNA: TGTGCCAGCAGTCACTCCCTCGGGGGCTACACCTTC; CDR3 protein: CASSHSLGGYTF
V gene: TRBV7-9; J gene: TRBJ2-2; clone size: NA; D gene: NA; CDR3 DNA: TGTTCCAGCAGCTTAACCGGGGGAAGGGCCGGGGAGCTGTTTTTT; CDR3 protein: CSSSLTGGRAGELFF
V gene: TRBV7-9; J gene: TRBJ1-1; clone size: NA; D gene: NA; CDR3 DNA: TGTGCCAGCAGCCCCCGACTCGCCCGGAACACTGAAGCTTTCTTT; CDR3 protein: CASSPRLARNTEAFF
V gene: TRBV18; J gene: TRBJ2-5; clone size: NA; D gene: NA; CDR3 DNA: TGTGCCAGCTCACGTTTCGACAGACCCAAACAGGAGACCCAGTACTTC; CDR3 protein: CASSRFDRPKQETQYF
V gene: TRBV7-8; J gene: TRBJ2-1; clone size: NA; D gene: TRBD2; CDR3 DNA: TGTGCCAGCAGCTTTCAAGGAACTAGCGGGGTAAATGAGCAGTTCTTC; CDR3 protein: CASSFQGTSGVNEQFF
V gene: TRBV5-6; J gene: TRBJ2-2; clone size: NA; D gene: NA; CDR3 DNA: TGTGCCAGCAGCTTGCTCGGGGAACAGGGAGACACCGGGGAGCTGTTTTTT; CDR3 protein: CASSLLGEQGDTGELFF
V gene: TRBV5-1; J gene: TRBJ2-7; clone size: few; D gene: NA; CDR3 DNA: TGCGCCAGCAGCTTGATCGTCAGTCCCTACGAGCAGTACTTC; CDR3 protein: CASSLIVSPYEQYF
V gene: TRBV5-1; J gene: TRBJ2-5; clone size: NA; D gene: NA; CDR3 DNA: TGCGCCAGCAGCGTGACAGCTTTCGGAGCGGGTGATACGACCCAGTACTTC; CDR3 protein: CASSVTAFGAGDTTQYF
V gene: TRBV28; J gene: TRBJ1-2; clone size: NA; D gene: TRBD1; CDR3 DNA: TGTGCCAGCAGGCCTTCAGGGGGCGCGGGGGGCTACACCTTC; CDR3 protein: CASRPSGGAGGYTF
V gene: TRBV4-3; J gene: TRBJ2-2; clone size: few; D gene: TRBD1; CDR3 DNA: TGCGCCAGCAGGCGGACAGGGAAGAACACCGGGGAGCTGTTTTTT; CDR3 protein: CASRRTGKNTGELFF
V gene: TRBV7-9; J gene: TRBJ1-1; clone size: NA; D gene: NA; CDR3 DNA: TGTGCCAGCAGCCCGGGACTGGAGAACACTGAAGCTTTCTTT; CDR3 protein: CASSPGLENTEAFF
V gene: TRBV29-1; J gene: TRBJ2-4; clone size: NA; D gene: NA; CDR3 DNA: TGCAGCGTTGAACCACAGGGTCTAGCCAAAAACATTCAGTACTTC; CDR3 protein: CSVEPQGLAKNIQYF
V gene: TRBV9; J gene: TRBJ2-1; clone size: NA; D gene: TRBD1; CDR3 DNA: TGTGCCAGCAGCGTATATTCACAGGGGGATTACAATGAGCAGTTCTTC; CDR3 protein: CASSVYSQGDYNEQFF
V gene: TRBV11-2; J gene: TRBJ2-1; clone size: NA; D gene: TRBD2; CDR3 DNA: TGTGCCAGCAGCCGGGGACTAGCGGGAGGGGGTTACAATGAGCAGTTCTTC; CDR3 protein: CASSRGLAGGGYNEQFF
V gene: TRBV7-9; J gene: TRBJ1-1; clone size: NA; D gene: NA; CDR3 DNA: TGTGCCAGCAGCTTGCAGGGCCCCATGAACACTGAAGCTTTCTTT; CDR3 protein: CASSLQGPMNTEAFF
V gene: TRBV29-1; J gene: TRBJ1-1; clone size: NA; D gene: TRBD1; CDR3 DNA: TGCAGCGCCGGGACAGGGTCTGGAGCTTTCTTT; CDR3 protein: CSAGTGSGAFF
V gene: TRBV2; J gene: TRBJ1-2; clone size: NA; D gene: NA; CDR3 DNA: TGTGCCAGCAGTACCGAGACACAGGGTTATGGCTACACCTTC; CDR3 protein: CASSTETQGYGYTF
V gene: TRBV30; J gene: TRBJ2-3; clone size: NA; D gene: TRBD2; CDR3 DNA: TGTGCCTGGAGTGGACGGGAGGGCACAGATACGCAGTATTTT; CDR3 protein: CAWSGREGTDTQYF
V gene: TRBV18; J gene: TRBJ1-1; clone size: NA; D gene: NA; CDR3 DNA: TGTGCCAGCTCACCACCGTCGGGGGGCAACACTGAAGCTTTCTTT; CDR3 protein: CASSPPSGGNTEAFF
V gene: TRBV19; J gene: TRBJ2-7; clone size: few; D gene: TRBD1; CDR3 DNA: TGTGCCAGTAGTGAAGGACAGGGGAGGGGATACGAGCAGTACTTC; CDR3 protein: CASSEGQGRGYEQYF
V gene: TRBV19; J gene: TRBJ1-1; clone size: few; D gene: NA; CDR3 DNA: TGTGCCAGTAGTACCGGGGGGGTTGGAGCTTTCTTT; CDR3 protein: CASSTGGVGAFF
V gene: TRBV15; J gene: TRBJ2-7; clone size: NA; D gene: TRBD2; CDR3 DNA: TGTGCCACCAGCAGAGTGTCGGGGGGAACCTCCTACGAGCAGTACTTC; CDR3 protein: CATSRVSGGTSYEQYF
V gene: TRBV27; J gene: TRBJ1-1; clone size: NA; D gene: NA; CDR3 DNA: TGTGCCAGCAAGTTGACGCTAGAGAGAGGCACTGAAGCTTTCTTT; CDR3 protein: CASKLTLERGTEAFF
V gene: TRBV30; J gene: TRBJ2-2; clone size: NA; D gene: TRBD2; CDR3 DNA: TGTGCCTGGAGGGCTAGCGGGAGTTCCGGGGAGCTGTTTTTT; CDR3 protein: CAWRASGSSGELFF